The clone carrying this TCR beta chain was detected only a few times. The antigen remains undetermined. This CDR3 comprises 15 residues. V lost 1 base and J 4 bases, leaving 11 bases between the germline ends. Germline V lookup: CDR1 MGHRA, CDR2 YSYEKL. The data stem from a study of identifying expanded T cells in peripheral blood. General study findings and limits: Clone count variance between approximately two-week samples rose with total template count.

No infections or other immune events were documented during collection. Only in-frame clones appear in the TCRdb table, and some are missing; sequencing was by immunoSEQ multiplex PCR. Of more than 50,000 clones listed, approximately 82% are singletons. The source is a person between 18 and 75 years old in good health. The source material was blood. The chain is built from TRBV4-1 and TRBJ2-1; the D gene could be TRBD1 or TRBD2 (6 bases each). CDR3 amino acids: CASSQGRGEYNEQFF. The CDR3 nucleotides are TGCGCCAGCAGCCAAGGAAGGGGGGAATACAATGAGCAGTTCTTC.